Below, 30 T cell receptor beta chains from the same sample are listed, as sequenced in a study of graft-versus-host responses after intestinal transplantation. Assay used: immunoSEQ multiplex PCR; TCRdb lists only in-frame clones, some missing. The sample consists of about 100,000 clones, around 90% of them appearing once. The specimen was PBMCs, collected 453 days after intestinal transplant. The receptor source for this set is a human patient who received an intestinal transplant, so some T cells may come from the graft donor.

The rearrangement links TRBV6-5 to TRBJ2-5, with TRBD1 matching over 10 bases. V lost 5 bases and J lost 4; bases outside the gene matches: 1. This CDR3 has 13 amino acids. Germline V gene lookup returns CDR1 MNHEY and CDR2 SVGAGI. The CDR3 DNA reads TGTGCCAGCAGTAGGGACAGGGGAGAGACCCAGTACTTC. Amino acids: CASSRDRGETQYF.

The chain employs TRBV23-1 and TRBJ1-2; no reliable D call. TRBV23-1 is marked as an open reading frame, function uncertain. The CDR3 runs to 12 residues. With 6 bases removed from V and 8 bases from J, the gap between germline ends came to 13 bases. CDR3 sequence (DNA): TGCGCCAGCAGCCCCCACCAGTACGGCTACACCTTC. Protein: CASSPHQYGYTF.

The rearrangement joins TRBV7-3 to TRBJ2-3; weak D call: TRBD2 (6 bases). Germline-derived CDR1 and CDR2 are SGHTA and FQGTGA. V was cut by 2 bases and J by 4 bases, with 13 bases left in between. The CDR3 totals 15 residues. The CDR3 loop reads CASSLEIGGADTQYF. CDR3 nucleotides: TGTGCCAGCAGCTTAGAAATAGGCGGGGCAGATACGCAGTATTTT.

The chain has TRBV6-5 and TRBJ2-7; 8 positions match TRBD2. Looked up from germline, CDR1 is MNHEY and CDR2 is SVGAGI. V lost 4 bases, J lost 1 base, and 3 bases stayed unmatched. The CDR3 is 14 amino acids. The CDR3 sequence: CASSLGGGSYEQYF. CDR3 in DNA: TGTGCCAGCAGTTTAGGCGGGGGGTCCTACGAGCAGTACTTC.

The sample holds one count of this clone. The chain joins TRBV18 to TRBJ2-1; 7 nucleotides match TRBD2. Germline assignment: CDR1 KGHSH and CDR2 LQKENI. V lost 10 bases and J lost 1; bases outside the gene matches: 7. The CDR3 is made up of 14 amino acids. In DNA form, the CDR3 reads TGTGCCACCGCGGGGGACCTATCCTACAATGAGCAGTTCTTC. Its translation is CATAGDLSYNEQFF. The full variable domain, in which reference TRBV18 and TRBJ2-1 provide the parts outside the CDR3, is NAGVMQNPRHLVRRRGQEARLRCSPMKGHSHVYWYRQLPEEGLKFMVYLQKENIIDESGMPKERFSAEFPKEGPSILRIQQVVRGDSAAYFCATAGDLSYNEQFFGPGTRLTVL.

The chain combines TRBV10-3 with TRBJ2-1; D is ambiguous. Germline V gene data show CDR1 as ENHRY and CDR2 as SYGVKD. CDR3 size: 13 residues. V gave up 7 bases and J gave up 6 bases, with 13 bases separating them. This chain's CDR3 is CAINGFSGNEQFF. The CDR3 DNA reads as TGTGCCATCAACGGGTTTTCTGGCAATGAGCAGTTCTTC.

This chain links TRBV25-1 with TRBJ2-3; 8 bases map to TRBD2. The V segment lost 7 bases and the J segment 0 bases; nucleotides outside the gene matches: 6. This CDR3 is 15 amino acids long. CDR1 and CDR2 from the germline V gene are MGHDK and SYGVNS. The CDR3 DNA reads as TGTGCCAGCACCCAAGCGGGGGTTAGCACAGATACGCAGTATTTT. Its translation is CASTQAGVSTDTQYF.

Worth noting for this clone: Other DNA sequences in the sample encode the same CDR3. The gene calls are TRBV11-1 and TRBJ1-1, with D hard to call. Germline V gene data show CDR1 as SGHAT and CDR2 as FQDESV (reference sequence). V was clipped by 5 bases and J by 5 bases, with 15 bases between them. This CDR3 has 14 residues. CDR3 protein: CASSPRGPRTEAFF. The CDR3, as DNA: TGTGCCAGCAGCCCGCGAGGCCCGAGGACTGAAGCTTTCTTT.

This rearrangement joins TRBV10-2 to TRBJ2-7, with 7 nucleotides matching TRBD2. J was trimmed by 2 bases and V by 10 bases; bases with no gene match: 8. This CDR3 is 13 amino acids long. Looked up from germline, CDR1 is WSHSY and CDR2 is SAAADI. The DNA for the CDR3 is TGCGCCACCCAGCGGGGCGGAGCCTACGAGCAGTACTTC. Amino acid sequence: CATQRGGAYEQYF.

The J gene is TRBJ2-7, the V gene TRBV7-9; 9 bases agree with TRBD1. The CDR3 contains 15 residues. The germline V gene has CDR1 SEHNR and CDR2 FQNEAQ (reference sequence). The ends lost 4 bases at V and 5 bases at J; junction bases unmatched: 9. The CDR3 reads CASSSPGTGNHEQYF. DNA of the CDR3: TGTGCCAGCAGCTCCCCCGGGACAGGGAACCACGAGCAGTACTTC.

The chain uses TRBV6-5 and TRBJ1-6; D is unclear. V gave up 4 bases and J gave up 8 bases, with 15 bases separating them. The CDR3 spans 15 residues. Looked up from germline, CDR1 is MNHEY and CDR2 is SVGAGI. The CDR3 nucleotides are TGTGCCAGCAGTTCGCCTCGGGAGTTGGATTCACCCCTCCACTTT. As protein: CASSSPRELDSPLHF.

This clone was recorded a few times. This rearrangement joins TRBV10-1 to TRBJ1-2, with D tentatively TRBD1 (5 bases). The CDR3 extends over 14 amino acids. Trimming pared 9 bases from V and 6 bases from J, leaving 20 bases between. Germline V CDR1 and CDR2: WNHNN, SYGVQD (reference sequence). This CDR3 is CARRRIDRGNGYTF. DNA for the CDR3: TGCGCCAGGAGACGAATAGATCGGGGCAATGGCTACACCTTC.

On this clone itself: Other DNA sequences from this sample encode an identical CDR3 as well. The chain carries TRBV10-3 and TRBJ1-6, with no clear D. The germline V gene has CDR1 ENHRY and CDR2 SYGVKD. V shed 6 bases and J shed 10 bases, with 16 bases lying between them. This CDR3 contains 14 residues. Here the CDR3 reads CAIRVETAGSPLHF. CDR3 nucleotide sequence: TGTGCCATCAGGGTAGAGACGGCCGGGTCACCCCTCCACTTT.

The chain employs TRBV6-1 and TRBJ1-5; D is unresolved. Trimming removed 3 bases from V and 7 bases from J, with 13 bases in between. In germline, CDR1 is MNHNS, CDR2 SASEGT. CDR3 length: 14 residues. CDR3 sequence (DNA): TGTGCCAGCAGTGACGGCGAGGGTCCCCAGCCCCAGCATTTT. Translating gives CASSDGEGPQPQHF.

In this sample, this clone turned up once. This chain links TRBV6-5 with TRBJ2-5; perhaps TRBD2 as D (6 bases). This CDR3 spans 14 amino acids. V was pared by 2 bases and J by 8 bases, with 15 bases between. Germline V gives CDR1 MNHEY, CDR2 SVGAGI. CDR3 in DNA: TGTGCCAGCAGTTACGGGGGGACCTCAAAAACCCAGTACTTC. It encodes CASSYGGTSKTQYF.

The V and J genes are TRBV5-8 and TRBJ1-3; D gene uncertain. CDR1 is SGHTS, CDR2 YDEGEE, per germline. The CDR3 consists of 13 residues. Trimming removed 1 base from V and 2 bases from J, with 4 bases in between. The DNA for the CDR3 is TGTGCCAGCAGCTTGTTGCCTGGAAACACCATATATTTT. Protein: CASSLLPGNTIYF. Complete variable domain (other parts from reference TRBV5-8 and TRBJ1-3): EAGVTQSPTHLIKTRGQQATLRCSPISGHTSVYWYQQALGLGLQFLLWYDEGEERNRGNFPPRFSGRQFPNYSSELNVNALELEDSALYLCASSLLPGNTIYFGEGSWLTVV.

This clone was detected only a few times. The V gene is TRBV6-1, the J gene TRBJ2-7, with TRBD1 matching 7 bases. The J segment lost 2 bases and the V segment lost 1 base, leaving 2 bases of the junction unmatched. This CDR3 is 14 amino acids long. Germline V gene lookup returns CDR1 MNHNS and CDR2 SASEGT. For the CDR3, the DNA is TGTGCCAGCAGTGAAGGGACAGGAGCCTACGAGCAGTACTTC. Its translation is CASSEGTGAYEQYF.

The chain has TRBV6-5 and TRBJ1-5, with 8 bases that match TRBD1. The CDR3 contains 13 residues. V dropped 4 bases and J dropped 7; count of bases not matched to a gene: 3. In germline, CDR1 is MNHEY, CDR2 SVGAGI. CDR3 DNA: TGTGCCAGCAGTTCAACAGGGGGGCAGCCCCAGCATTTT. This sequence encodes CASSSTGGQPQHF.

The genes are TRBV18 and TRBJ1-1; no reliable D call. Germline V CDR1 and CDR2: KGHSH, LQKENI. The CDR3 consists of 13 residues. V shed 3 bases and J shed 4 bases, with 9 bases lying between them. The CDR3 loop reads CASSPRVGTEAFF. In DNA form, the CDR3 reads TGTGCCAGCTCACCTCGGGTTGGCACTGAAGCTTTCTTT.

This chain connects TRBV5-1 to TRBJ2-1; D not certain. V lost 4 bases and J 5 bases, leaving 4 bases between the germline ends. The CDR3 spans 11 residues. The germline V gene has CDR1 SGHRS and CDR2 YFSETQ. CDR3 protein: CASSEDNEQFF. DNA of the CDR3: TGCGCCAGCAGCGAAGACAATGAGCAGTTCTTC.

The rearrangement links TRBV2 to TRBJ1-3; D remains unclear. This CDR3 has 15 residues. The germline V gene encodes CDR1 SNHLY and CDR2 FYNNEI. The V end was cut by 8 bases, the J end by 0 bases, with 14 bases between. CDR3 bases: TGTGCCAGCGGGGATGAGGGCTACTCTGGAAACACCATATATTTT. This codes for CASGDEGYSGNTIYF.

The V call is TRBV27, the J call TRBJ1-2; 9 bases are a match to TRBD1. V dropped 6 bases and J dropped 2; count of bases not matched to a gene: 7. Germline CDR1 MNHEY, CDR2 SMNVEV (reference sequence). This CDR3 contains 15 residues. CDR3 loop: CASRRQGGPNYGYTF. In DNA form, the CDR3 reads TGTGCCAGCAGGAGACAGGGGGGGCCCAACTATGGCTACACCTTC.

The V gene is TRBV7-8, the J gene TRBJ2-4; 8 nucleotides align to TRBD1. Germline CDR1 and CDR2: SGHVS and FQNEAQ. After removal of 5 bases from V and 1 base from J, the junction contained 7 bases not matched to a gene. CDR3 length equals 16 residues. CDR3 coding DNA: TGTGCCAGCAGCATCACCCGGACAGGGGCCAAAAACATTCAGTACTTC. Amino acids: CASSITRTGAKNIQYF.

This clone appeared once. The chain couples TRBV7-8 to TRBJ2-1; D is uncertain. V lost 1 base and J lost 6, with 1 base in between. This CDR3 has 11 amino acids. Per the germline V gene, CDR1 is SGHVS and CDR2 is FQNEAQ. CDR3 DNA: TGTGCCAGCAGCTTAGGCAATGAGCAGTTCTTC. Protein product: CASSLGNEQFF.

J is TRBJ2-7 and V is TRBV10-1, with 12 bases identical to TRBD1. The germline V gene encodes CDR1 WNHNN and CDR2 SYGVQD (reference sequence). The CDR3 is 15 residues long. V was pared by 6 bases and J by 6 bases, with 9 bases of the junction left unmatched. The CDR3 loop is CASSPGTGGAGEQYF. CDR3 nucleotide sequence: TGCGCCAGCAGCCCCGGGACAGGGGGCGCGGGCGAGCAGTACTTC.

The chain combines TRBV6-5 with TRBJ2-1; D unclear. CDR1 is MNHEY, CDR2 SVGAGI, per germline. The CDR3 sequence is 11 residues long. V was pared by 8 bases and J by 7 bases, with 9 bases between. The CDR3 here is CASGRRNEQFF. The CDR3 bases are TGTGCCAGCGGCAGGCGTAATGAGCAGTTCTTC.

The CDR3 reads CASSLVSGSTDTQYF. The CDR3 DNA reads as TGTGCCAGCAGCTTAGTTTCTGGCAGCACAGATACGCAGTATTTT. The gene calls are TRBV7-2 and TRBJ2-3; D not certain. The CDR3 runs to 15 residues. V was trimmed by 1 base and J by 0 bases, leaving 8 bases between them. Looked up from germline, CDR1 is SGHTA and CDR2 is FQGNSA.

The chain employs TRBV9 and TRBJ1-2; no clear D. Trimming took off 0 bases at V and 4 bases at J, with 13 bases between the two ends. This CDR3 region has 15 residues. Germline-derived CDR1 and CDR2 are SGDLS and YYNGEE. The CDR3 DNA sequence: TGTGCCAGCAGCGTAGCTAGGGAGGGCCCCTATGGCTACACCTTC. Protein product: CASSVAREGPYGYTF.

The genes are TRBV25-1 and TRBJ2-7; no clear D gene. V lost 1 base and J lost 1, with 11 bases in between. The CDR3 length is 15 residues. Germline CDR1 reads MGHDK; CDR2 reads SYGVNS. Here the CDR3 reads CASSEFFEGSYEQYF. CDR3 nucleotide sequence: TGTGCCAGCAGTGAATTCTTTGAAGGGTCCTACGAGCAGTACTTC.

V is TRBV27 and J is TRBJ1-1; TRBD1 matches 8 bases. This CDR3 contains 14 residues. Germline lookup yields CDR1 MNHEY and CDR2 SMNVEV (reference sequence). The J segment lost 4 bases and the V segment lost 7 bases, leaving 8 bases of the junction unmatched. Here the CDR3 reads CASKNRGVGTEAFF. DNA of the CDR3: TGTGCCAGCAAGAACAGGGGGGTAGGCACTGAAGCTTTCTTT.